These 2 T cell receptor beta chains were all obtained from the same sample, sequenced in a study of CD8 T cells in ankylosing spondylitis. Their antigen targets remain unknown. Findings and caveats of the study: Roughly eight highly homologous variants made up a TCR beta motif that seemed to typify ankylosing spondylitis blood.

TCRdb reprocessed the 5' RACE reads via MiXCR and lists one record per CDR3 protein. The sample records roughly 220,000 distinct CDR3 sequences, around 20% being singletons. The specimen sequenced was blood, either unsorted or a sorted T cell fraction (not recorded which). These receptors all stem from a male donor with ankylosing spondylitis.

The J gene is TRBJ2-5, the V gene TRBV9; 8 bases are a match to TRBD2. Germline CDR1 and CDR2: SGDLS and YYNGEE. The CDR3 consists of 14 residues. V was pared by 2 bases and J by 3 bases, with 3 bases of the junction left unmatched. CDR3 region: CASSVSGREETQYF. The CDR3 nucleotides read TGTGCCAGCAGCGTCAGCGGGAGAGAAGAGACCCAGTACTTC.

V gene TRBV28 combines with J gene TRBJ2-6, with 7 bases fitting TRBD1. After removal of 2 bases from V and 0 bases from J, the junction contained 13 bases not matched to a gene. The CDR3 has 20 residues. Per the germline V gene, CDR1 is MDHEN and CDR2 is SYDVKM. The CDR3 is CASSLTRVGQYHSGANVLTF. CDR3 coding DNA: TGTGCCAGCAGTTTAACTCGAGTGGGACAGTACCACTCTGGGGCCAACGTCCTGACTTTC.